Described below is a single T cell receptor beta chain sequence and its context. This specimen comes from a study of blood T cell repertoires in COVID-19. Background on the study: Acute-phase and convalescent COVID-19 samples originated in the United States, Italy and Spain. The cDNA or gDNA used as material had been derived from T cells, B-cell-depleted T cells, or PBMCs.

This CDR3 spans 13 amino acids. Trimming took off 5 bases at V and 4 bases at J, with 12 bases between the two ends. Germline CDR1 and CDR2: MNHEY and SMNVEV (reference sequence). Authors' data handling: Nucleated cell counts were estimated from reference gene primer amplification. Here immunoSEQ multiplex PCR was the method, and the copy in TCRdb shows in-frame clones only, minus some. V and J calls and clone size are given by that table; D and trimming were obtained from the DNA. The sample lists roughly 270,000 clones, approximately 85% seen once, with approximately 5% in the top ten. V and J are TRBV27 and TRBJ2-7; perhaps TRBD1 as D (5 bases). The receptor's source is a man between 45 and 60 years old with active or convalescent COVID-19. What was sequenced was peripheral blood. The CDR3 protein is CASSTQGPYEQYF. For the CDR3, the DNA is TGTGCCAGCAGTACCCAGGGCCCATACGAGCAGTACTTC.